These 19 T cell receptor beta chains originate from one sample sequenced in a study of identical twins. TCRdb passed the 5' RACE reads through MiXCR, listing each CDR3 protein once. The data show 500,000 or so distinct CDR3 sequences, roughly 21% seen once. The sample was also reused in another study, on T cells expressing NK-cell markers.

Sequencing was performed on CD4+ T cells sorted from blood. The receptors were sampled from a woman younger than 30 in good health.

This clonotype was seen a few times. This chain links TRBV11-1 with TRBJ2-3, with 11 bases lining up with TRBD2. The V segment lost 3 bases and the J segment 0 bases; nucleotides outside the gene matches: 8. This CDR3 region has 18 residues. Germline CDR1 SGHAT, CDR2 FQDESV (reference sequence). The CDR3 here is CASSFGSGRGISTDTQYF. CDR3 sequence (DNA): TGTGCCAGCAGCTTCGGTAGCGGGAGGGGGATTAGCACAGATACGCAGTATTTT.

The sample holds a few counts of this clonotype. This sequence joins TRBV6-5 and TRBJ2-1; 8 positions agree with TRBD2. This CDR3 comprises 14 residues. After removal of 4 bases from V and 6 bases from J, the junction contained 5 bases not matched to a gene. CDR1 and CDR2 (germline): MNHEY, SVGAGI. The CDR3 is CASSSAGTSNEQFF. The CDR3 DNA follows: TGTGCCAGCAGTTCGGCCGGGACTAGCAATGAGCAGTTCTTC.

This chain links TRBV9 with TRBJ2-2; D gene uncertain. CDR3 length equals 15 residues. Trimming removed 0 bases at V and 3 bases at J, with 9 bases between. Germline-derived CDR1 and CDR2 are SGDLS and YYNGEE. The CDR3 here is CASSVVAEDTGELFF. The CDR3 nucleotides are TGTGCCAGCAGCGTAGTGGCCGAGGACACCGGGGAGCTGTTTTTT.

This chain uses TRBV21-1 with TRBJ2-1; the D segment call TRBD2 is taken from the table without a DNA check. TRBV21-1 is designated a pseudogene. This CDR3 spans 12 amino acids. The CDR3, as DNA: TGTGCCAGCAGCAGAGCCTCCCAGGAGCAGTTCTTC. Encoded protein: CASSRASQEQFF.

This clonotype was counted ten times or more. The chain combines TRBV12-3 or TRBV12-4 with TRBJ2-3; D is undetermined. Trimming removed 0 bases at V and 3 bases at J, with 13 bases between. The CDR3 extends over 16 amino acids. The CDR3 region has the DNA TGTGCCAGCAGTTTAGCGCCTCCACGCCCGACAGATACGCAGTATTTT. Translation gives CASSLAPPRPTDTQYF.

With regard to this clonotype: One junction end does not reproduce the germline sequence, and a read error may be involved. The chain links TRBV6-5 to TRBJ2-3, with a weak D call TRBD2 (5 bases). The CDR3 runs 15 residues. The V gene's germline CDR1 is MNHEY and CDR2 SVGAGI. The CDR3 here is CASSYRAASTNTQYF. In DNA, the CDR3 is TGTGCCAGCAGTTACCGGGCTGCTAGCACAAATACGCAGTATTTT.

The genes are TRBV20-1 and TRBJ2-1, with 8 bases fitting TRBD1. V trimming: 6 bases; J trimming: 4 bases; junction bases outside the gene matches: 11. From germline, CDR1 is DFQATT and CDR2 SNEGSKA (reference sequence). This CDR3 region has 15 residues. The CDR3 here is CSAKKRDRRYNEQFF. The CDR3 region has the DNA TGCAGTGCCAAGAAGAGGGACAGGAGGTACAATGAGCAGTTCTTC.

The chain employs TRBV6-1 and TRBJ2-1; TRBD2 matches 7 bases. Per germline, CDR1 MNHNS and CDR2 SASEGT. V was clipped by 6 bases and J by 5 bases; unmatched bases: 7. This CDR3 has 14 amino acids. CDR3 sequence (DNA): TGTGCCAGCAGCCCTCTAGCGGATAACAATGAGCAGTTCTTC. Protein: CASSPLADNNEQFF.

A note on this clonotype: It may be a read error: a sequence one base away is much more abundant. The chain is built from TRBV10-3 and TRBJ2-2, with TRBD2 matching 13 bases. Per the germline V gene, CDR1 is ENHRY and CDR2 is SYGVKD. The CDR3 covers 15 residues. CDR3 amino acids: CTISGTSGVTGELFF. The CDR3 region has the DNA TGTACCATCAGTGGGACTAGCGGGGTCACCGGGGAGCTGTTTTTT.

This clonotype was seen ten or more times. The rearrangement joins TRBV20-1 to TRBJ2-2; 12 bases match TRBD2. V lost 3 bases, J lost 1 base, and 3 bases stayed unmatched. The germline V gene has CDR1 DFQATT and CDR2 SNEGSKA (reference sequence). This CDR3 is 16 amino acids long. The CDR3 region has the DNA TGCAGTGCTAGGGGACTAGCGGGCTTGAACACCGGGGAGCTGTTTTTT. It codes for CSARGLAGLNTGELFF.

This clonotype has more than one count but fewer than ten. Here the CDR3 reads CSASLGGRMRTQYF. CDR3 in DNA: TGCAGTGCTAGCTTGGGCGGGAGGATGAGAACGCAGTATTTT. The rearrangement uses TRBV20-1 and TRBJ2-3; 8 nucleotides line up with TRBD2. Looked up from germline, CDR1 is DFQATT and CDR2 is SNEGSKA (reference sequence). V shed 3 bases, J shed 9 bases, and the junction held 11 bases outside the gene matches. This CDR3 is 14 amino acids long.

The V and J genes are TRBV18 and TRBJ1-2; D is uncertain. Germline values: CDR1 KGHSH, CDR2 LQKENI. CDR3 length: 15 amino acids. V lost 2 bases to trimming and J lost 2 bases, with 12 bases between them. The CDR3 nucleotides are TGTGCCAGCTCACCATCGCGGGGAGGAAACTATGGCTACACCTTC. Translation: CASSPSRGGNYGYTF. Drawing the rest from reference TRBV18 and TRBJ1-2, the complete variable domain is NAGVMQNPRHLVRRRGQEARLRCSPMKGHSHVYWYRQLPEEGLKFMVYLQKENIIDESGMPKERFSAEFPKEGPSILRIQQVVRGDSAAYFCASSPSRGGNYGYTFGSGTRLTVV.

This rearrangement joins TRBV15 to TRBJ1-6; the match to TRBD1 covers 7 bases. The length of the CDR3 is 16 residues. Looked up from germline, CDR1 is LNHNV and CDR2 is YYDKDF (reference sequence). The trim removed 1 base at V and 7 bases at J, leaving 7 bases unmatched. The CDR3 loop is CATSRASGQSNSPLHF. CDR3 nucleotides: TGTGCCACCAGCAGAGCATCGGGACAGTCAAATTCACCCCTCCACTTT.

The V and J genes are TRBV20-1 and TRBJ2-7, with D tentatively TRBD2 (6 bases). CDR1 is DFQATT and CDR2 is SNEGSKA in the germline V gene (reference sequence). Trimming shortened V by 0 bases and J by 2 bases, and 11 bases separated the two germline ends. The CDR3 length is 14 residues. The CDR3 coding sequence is TGCAGTGCTAGAGATAGGAGCGGGCCCTACGAGCAGTACTTC. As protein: CSARDRSGPYEQYF.

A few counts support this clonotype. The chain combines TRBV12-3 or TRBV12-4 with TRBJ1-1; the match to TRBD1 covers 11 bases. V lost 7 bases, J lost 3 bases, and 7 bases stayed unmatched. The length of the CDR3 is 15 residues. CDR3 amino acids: CASNPGQGADTEAFF. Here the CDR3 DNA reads TGTGCCAGCAATCCCGGACAGGGGGCTGACACTGAAGCTTTCTTT.

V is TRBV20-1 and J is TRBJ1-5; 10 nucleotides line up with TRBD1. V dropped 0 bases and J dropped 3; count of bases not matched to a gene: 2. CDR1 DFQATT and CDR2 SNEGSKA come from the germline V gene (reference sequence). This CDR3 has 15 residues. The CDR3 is CSAREGQGFNQPQHF. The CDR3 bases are TGCAGTGCTAGAGAGGGACAGGGGTTCAATCAGCCCCAGCATTTT.

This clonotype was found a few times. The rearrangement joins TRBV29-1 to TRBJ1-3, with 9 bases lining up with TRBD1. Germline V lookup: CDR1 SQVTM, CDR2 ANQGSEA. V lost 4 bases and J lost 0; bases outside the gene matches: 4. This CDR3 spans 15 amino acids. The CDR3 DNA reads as TGCAGCGTTGTTGGACAGGGGAACTCTGGAAACACCATATATTTT. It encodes CSVVGQGNSGNTIYF.

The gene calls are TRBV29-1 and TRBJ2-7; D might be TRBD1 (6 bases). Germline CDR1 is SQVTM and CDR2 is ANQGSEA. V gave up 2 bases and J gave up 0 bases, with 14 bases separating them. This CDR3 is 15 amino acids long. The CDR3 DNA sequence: TGCAGCGTTGAAAGGGCCAGGGGAGACTCCTACGAGCAGTACTTC. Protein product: CSVERARGDSYEQYF.

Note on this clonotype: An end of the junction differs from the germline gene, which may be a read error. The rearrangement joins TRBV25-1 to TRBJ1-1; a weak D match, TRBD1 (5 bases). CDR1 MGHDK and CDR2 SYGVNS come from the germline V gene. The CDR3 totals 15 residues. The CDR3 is CVSSDPRGTSPEAFF. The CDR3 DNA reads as TGTGTCAGCAGTGACCCAAGGGGAACTTCCCCTGAAGCTTTCTTT.